The rows below give T cell receptor beta chains drawn from one sample of a study of shared clonotypes between healthy human individuals. The assay was immunoSEQ multiplex PCR, and TCRdb's table has in-frame clones only and misses some. Of about 2.2 million clones listed, just over 90% are singletons. Sequencing used naive CD8+ T cells from PBMCs. All receptors derive from a man aged 18 to 30 in good health. Some clones in this sample may be carry-over from other donors' samples. The CDR3 runs from the conserved cysteine through the conserved F or W. Fields, in order: V gene, J gene, clone size, D gene, CDR3 DNA, CDR3 protein. A D gene is named only where the DNA matches it firmly. Some rows have no size entry. The others give once, few or many, or a class for an expanded clone.

TRBV29-1	TRBJ2-4	.	.	TGCAGCGTTGAAGGCCTCTCGTCGGTCGAGGAACACATTCAGTACTTC	CSVEGLSSVEEHIQYF
TRBV29-1	TRBJ1-2	.	.	TGCAGCGTGGCCGGAGACATCACTTACTATGGCTACACCTTC	CSVAGDITYYGYTF
TRBV7-6	TRBJ2-1	.	TRBD2	TGTGCCAGCAGCTTATCTAGCGGGAGGGCCAATGAGCAGTTCTTC	CASSLSSGRANEQFF
TRBV27	TRBJ1-2	.	.	TGTGCCAGCAGTTTAAGTGTGCGGGATGGCTACACCTTC	CASSLSVRDGYTF
TRBV5-5	TRBJ2-5	.	.	TGTGCCAGCAGCTTGGCCGGGCTAGCGAGAGAGACCCAGTACTTC	CASSLAGLARETQYF
TRBV6-5	TRBJ2-5	.	TRBD2	TGTGCCAGCAGTTACACTAGCGGGAACCAAGAGACCCAGTACTTC	CASSYTSGNQETQYF
TRBV27	TRBJ2-1	.	.	TGTGCCAGCAGTCTAGACAGCTACAATGAGCAGTTCTTC	CASSLDSYNEQFF
TRBV7-9	TRBJ2-7	.	.	TGTGCCAGCAGCTCCACCCAGGGACCCTACGAGCAGTACTTC	CASSSTQGPYEQYF
TRBV27	TRBJ2-7	.	TRBD1	TGTGCCAGCAGTTTCCAGGGGGTGAGCGAGCAGTACTTC	CASSFQGVSEQYF
TRBV11-2	TRBJ2-7	once	.	TGTGCCAGCAGCGGAGGACAGTACCCTACCTACGAGCAGTACTTC	CASSGGQYPTYEQYF
TRBV28	TRBJ1-1	.	.	TGTGCCAGCAGTTTACAATCCATGAACACTGAAGCTTTCTTT	CASSLQSMNTEAFF
TRBV9	TRBJ1-4	once	.	TGTGCCAGCAGCGCCTACCAGGCATCTAATGAAAAACTGTTTTTT	CASSAYQASNEKLFF